This T cell receptor (beta chain) was sequenced in a study of cytomegalovirus exposure and HLA in healthy donors. Overall study results and limits: Presence/absence analyses treated sequencing depth as roughly uniform across donors. Rarity characterized most TCR sequences, yet some public TCRs appeared in many donors. The listing of about 150 TCR beta chains classed them as cytomegalovirus-associated.

Details on this clone: Antigen unknown.

The CDR3 is made up of 14 amino acids. V was pared by 2 bases and J by 2 bases, with 7 bases between. Germline lookup yields CDR1 MNHEY and CDR2 SVGAGI. Amplification used 60 Vbeta primers and 13 Jbeta primers. Data came from immunoSEQ multiplex PCR; TCRdb stores just in-frame clones and leaves some out. Among approximately 140,000 clones listed, almost 80% were seen once. Sample: PBMCs. The V call is TRBV6-5, the J call TRBJ1-5, with a tentative D call TRBD1 (5 bases). This TCR was recovered from a young man in good health and CMV-seronegative. CDR3 in amino acids: CASSYEQGNQPQHF. The CDR3 nucleotides are TGTGCCAGCAGTTACGAACAGGGCAATCAGCCCCAGCATTTT.